This T cell receptor beta chain came from a study of blood T cell repertoires in COVID-19 (dated by TCRdb to the early 2020s). Some background on the complete study: Samples from collaborators originated in the United States, Italy and Spain and spanned both the acute and convalescent phases of COVID-19. The material from the prospective study consisted of cDNA or gDNA derived from T cells, B-cell-depleted T cells, or PBMCs. Subjects who had been exposed to COVID-19, were actively infected with it, or had recovered from it provided the deeply sampled blood TCRbeta repertoires that made up the dataset. The repertoires were made available in a free public database intended to serve as a resource for research on the immune response to SARS-CoV-2. Samples were obtained from the ongoing ImmuneRACE study (first 160 participants) and from over 1,000 subjects provided by 6 global collaborators. Sample metadata almost always included a de-identified subject ID, COVID-19 status, age in years and sex. Where available, HLA class I and class II types were taken from metadata supplied by the sample provider and were not determined by assay-based typing.

The immunoSEQ Assay, a bias-controlled multiplex PCR, was used to amplify TCRbeta CDR3 regions from genomic DNA. In the paper's pipeline: The number of nucleated cells in each sample was estimated from the amplification of reference gene primers within the assay. To quantify the absolute abundance of each unique TCRbeta CDR3 rearrangement, sequence reads were collapsed and filtered. For each sample, productive Simpson clonality was calculated by taking the square root of Simpson's diversity index across productive rearrangements. The table was pulled from immuneACCESS by TCRdb, which kept in-frame rearrangements only. Such tables lose some clones; where checked, under half of the loss comes from unresolved V genes, and the rest has no known cause. V and J calls and clone size are those listed in that table; D and trimming were worked out from the DNA. In this sample the table shows under 400,000 clones, nearly 90% of which occur a single time. The ten largest make up around 6.3% of the sample.

Remarks on this clone: Its antigen is unknown. No base quality values were provided; no much bigger clone lies one nucleotide off.

Via the germline V gene, CDR1 is SGHTA and CDR2 FQGNSA. Including the terminal cysteine and phenylalanine, the CDR3 comprises 16 residues. Only CDR3 DNA remains: 48 bases, in frame from the first base. V trim: 5 bases; J trim: 3 bases; unmatched bases: 4. Collaborating institutions collected whole blood in K2EDTA tubes following their own protocols. For TCRbeta analysis, collaborators shipped samples as frozen whole blood, isolated PBMCs, or DNA extracted from either of those sample types. Overall study results and their limits: The quantity of clinical and demographic metadata differed by source and by participant and was supplied without curation.

Sequencing was done on a sample of peripheral blood. The receptor was isolated from a man aged 18 to 35 with active or convalescent COVID-19. The sequence joins TRBV7-2 to TRBJ2-2; 12 middle bases align to TRBD2. The nucleotide sequence reads TGTGCCAGCAGCGCGACTAGCGGGAGCGACACCGGGGAGCTGTTTTTT. This is translated as CASSATSGSDTGELFF.